Below are 29 T cell receptor beta chains sequenced from a single sample in a study of OX40 agonist ivuxolimab in advanced cancers. Sequencing was performed with immunoSEQ multiplex PCR; in TCRdb, only in-frame clones are kept and a portion is missing. Of about 61,000 clones listed, 70% to 90% were seen once; the top ten hold 1.2%. Material: CD4+ or CD8+ T cells sorted from blood, obtained in a trial of the OX40 agonist ivuxolimab. These receptors were taken from an adult with an advanced solid tumor such as melanoma, head and neck, liver or kidney cancer.

This chain connects TRBV5-8 to TRBJ2-2; 7 bases map to TRBD1. CDR1 and CDR2 (germline): SGHTS, YDEGEE. Trimming cost V 4 bases and J 13 bases; bases outside gene matches: 13. The CDR3 is 14 residues long. CDR3 DNA: TGTGCCAGCAGCGGAGACAGGGATCAGGTGACGCTGTTTTTT. This translates into CASSGDRDQVTLFF.

This chain connects TRBV10-2 to TRBJ2-3, with D possibly TRBD1 on 5 matching bases. The germline V gene encodes CDR1 WSHSY and CDR2 SAAADI. CDR3 size: 12 residues. V was pared by 7 bases and J by 5 bases, with 10 bases between. CDR3 region: CASKGAGDTQYF. CDR3 nucleotides: TGCGCCAGCAAAGGGGCCGGAGATACGCAGTATTTT.

The rearrangement joins TRBV5-1 to TRBJ1-4; D is possibly TRBD1 (5 bases). Germline CDR1 SGHRS, CDR2 YFSETQ. The CDR3 contains 13 residues. The V and J ends lost 6 bases and 4 bases respectively, with 10 bases between them. The CDR3 loop reads CASTRDLNEKLFF. Here the CDR3 DNA reads TGCGCCAGCACCAGGGACCTTAATGAAAAACTGTTTTTT.

This rearrangement joins TRBV18 to TRBJ1-1; no clear D gene. The CDR3 runs 15 residues. Per the germline V gene, CDR1 is KGHSH and CDR2 is LQKENI. V was cut by 3 bases and J by 1 base, with 12 bases left in between. CDR3 coding DNA: TGTGCCAGCTCACCTCCCACCGCACGGAACACTGAAGCTTTCTTT. Protein sequence: CASSPPTARNTEAFF.

The chain is built from TRBV7-2 and TRBJ1-1; TRBD1 might be the D (6 bases). Trimming shortened V by 3 bases and J by 1 base, and 9 bases separated the two germline ends. This CDR3 has 14 residues. The germline gives CDR1 SGHTA, CDR2 FQGNSA. The CDR3 DNA sequence: TGTGCCAGCAGCTTCCCGACAGGGAACACTGAAGCTTTCTTT. Translation: CASSFPTGNTEAFF.

V usage is TRBV9 and J usage is TRBJ1-1; a weak D match, TRBD1 (5 bases). In germline, CDR1 is SGDLS, CDR2 YYNGEE. Trimming cost V 0 bases and J 5 bases, with 8 bases left between them. CDR3 length equals 13 residues. CDR3 loop: CASSVEPGTEAFF. In DNA, the CDR3 is TGTGCCAGCAGCGTAGAACCAGGGACTGAAGCTTTCTTT.

This clone was counted only a few times. The rearrangement joins TRBV5-8 to TRBJ1-4; D is perhaps TRBD1 (6 bases). In germline, CDR1 is SGHTS, CDR2 YDEGEE. The germline V and J ends were trimmed by 8 bases and 4 bases, with 21 bases remaining between them. The CDR3 sequence is 16 residues long. The CDR3 protein is CARNLASGDVNEKLFF. CDR3 DNA sequence: TGTGCCAGAAACCTTGCTTCAGGGGATGTTAATGAAAAACTGTTTTTT.

CDR3 DNA: TGTGCCAGCTCACCCCAGGGGTCCGAAGCTTTCTTT. Protein product: CASSPQGSEAFF. The rearrangement uses TRBV18 and TRBJ1-1, with a possible D match to TRBD1 (6 bases). CDR1 and CDR2 from the germline V gene are KGHSH and LQKENI. V dropped 3 bases and J dropped 8 bases, with 10 bases sitting between them. The CDR3 consists of 12 residues.

The CDR3 sequence: CASSPQWTGLETQYF. The DNA of the CDR3 is TGTGCCAGCTCACCCCAATGGACAGGGCTGGAGACCCAGTACTTC. The V gene is TRBV18, the J gene TRBJ2-5; 8 bases map to TRBD1. In germline, CDR1 is KGHSH, CDR2 LQKENI. The ends lost 3 bases at V and 5 bases at J; junction bases unmatched: 8. CDR3 length equals 15 residues. Variable domain in full (rest from reference TRBV18 and TRBJ2-5): NAGVMQNPRHLVRRRGQEARLRCSPMKGHSHVYWYRQLPEEGLKFMVYLQKENIIDESGMPKERFSAEFPKEGPSILRIQQVVRGDSAAYFCASSPQWTGLETQYFGPGTRLLVL.

This clone showed up just once. V and J are TRBV7-6 and TRBJ1-3, with D possibly being TRBD1 (5 bases). The germline V gene has CDR1 SGHVS and CDR2 FNYEAQ. The CDR3 length is 14 residues. Trimming pared 9 bases from V and 0 bases from J, leaving 12 bases between. The CDR3 coding sequence is TGTGCCAGTATACAGGTCCCCTCTGGAAACACCATATATTTT. It yields the protein CASIQVPSGNTIYF. The full variable domain, rest sourced from reference TRBV7-6 and TRBJ1-3, is GAGVSQSPRYKVTKRGQDVALRCDPISGHVSLYWYRQALGQGPEFLTYFNYEAQQDKSGLPNDRFSAERPEGSISTLTIQRTEQRDSAMYRCASIQVPSGNTIYFGEGSWLTVV.

The chain is built from TRBV2 and TRBJ2-3; a possible D gene is TRBD1 (6 bases). This CDR3 has 13 amino acids. Trimming took 6 bases from V and 1 from J, leaving 8 bases between them. CDR1 and CDR2 from the germline V gene are SNHLY and FYNNEI. DNA for the CDR3: TGTGCCAGCAGAAGGACAGGCACAGATACGCAGTATTTT. Translating gives CASRRTGTDTQYF.

This rearrangement joins TRBV7-9 to TRBJ1-1; D might be TRBD1 (5 bases). Trimming pared 4 bases from V and 1 base from J, leaving 13 bases between. Germline loops: CDR1 SEHNR, CDR2 FQNEAQ (reference sequence). The CDR3 covers 15 residues. CDR3 in amino acids: CASSSPRDGNTEAFF. The CDR3 DNA reads TGTGCCAGCAGCTCCCCTAGGGACGGGAACACTGAAGCTTTCTTT.

J is TRBJ1-4 and V is TRBV5-1; D is perhaps TRBD1 (6 bases). V lost 3 bases and J 0 bases, leaving 9 bases between the germline ends. Germline values: CDR1 SGHRS, CDR2 YFSETQ. The CDR3 spans 15 residues. The CDR3 reads CASSSDSTTNEKLFF. CDR3 DNA sequence: TGCGCCAGCAGCTCGGACAGTACAACTAATGAAAAACTGTTTTTT.

The J gene is TRBJ2-3, the V gene TRBV4-1, with D perhaps being TRBD1 or TRBD2 (5 bases each). The germline V gene encodes CDR1 MGHRA and CDR2 YSYEKL. CDR3 length: 14 residues. V lost 4 bases to trimming and J lost 2 bases, with 10 bases between them. CDR3 DNA sequence: TGCGCCAGCAGCCCGGGACCAAACACAGATACGCAGTATTTT. Its translation is CASSPGPNTDTQYF.

The chain has TRBV7-6 and TRBJ1-2; no firm D call. V was pared by 5 bases and J by 2 bases, with 9 bases between. In germline, CDR1 is SGHVS, CDR2 FNYEAQ. CDR3 length: 13 residues. The CDR3 coding sequence is TGTGCCAGCAGCCCAGGAACCAACTATGGCTACACCTTC. As protein: CASSPGTNYGYTF.

The chain links TRBV15 to TRBJ1-3; possible D gene TRBD1, 6 bases. This CDR3 contains 15 residues. Germline V lookup: CDR1 LNHNV, CDR2 YYDKDF (reference sequence). The V and J ends lost 5 bases and 7 bases respectively, with 18 bases between them. Written as DNA, the CDR3 is TGTGCCACCAGCGTCATACAGGGTTTCGGGAACACCATATATTTT. Protein product: CATSVIQGFGNTIYF.

The chain uses TRBV2 and TRBJ1-1; D is ambiguous. The length of the CDR3 is 13 residues. Trimming took 0 bases from V and 8 from J, leaving 10 bases between them. From germline, CDR1 is SNHLY and CDR2 FYNNEI. DNA for the CDR3: TGTGCCAGCAGTGAAGCGCGGAGGGTGGAAGCTTTCTTT. As protein: CASSEARRVEAFF.

The rearrangement links TRBV30 to TRBJ1-2; TRBD1 is a possible D gene (5 bases). This CDR3 has 15 residues. Trimming cost V 3 bases and J 6 bases, with 20 bases left between them. Germline V gene sequence: CDR1 GTSNPN, CDR2 SVGIG (reference sequence). The CDR3 nucleotides read TGTGCCTGGAGCATAACTCTCCGGGACCTCAATGGCTACACCTTC. This encodes CAWSITLRDLNGYTF.

The J gene is TRBJ2-1, the V gene TRBV2; D uncertain. Trimming removed 4 bases from V and 0 bases from J, with 7 bases in between. The CDR3 covers 14 residues. Germline CDR1 reads SNHLY; CDR2 reads FYNNEI. DNA of the CDR3: TGTGCCAGCAGTGCCTTAGTCTCCTACAATGAGCAGTTCTTC. Its translation: CASSALVSYNEQFF.

The V gene is TRBV12-5, the J gene TRBJ2-5; 8 bases agree with TRBD1. Germline V lookup: CDR1 LGHNT, CDR2 FRNRAP. The junction had 7 bases not matched to a gene; V was cut back by 3 bases and J by 4 bases. The length of the CDR3 is 15 residues. The CDR3 nucleotides read TGTGCTAGTGGTTTAGGGCAGGGGGCGGGAGAGACCCAGTACTTC. Its protein product is CASGLGQGAGETQYF.

The rearrangement links TRBV6-1 to TRBJ1-1, with D perhaps matching TRBD1 (6 bases). The V and J ends lost 4 bases and 1 base respectively, with 10 bases between them. Germline V gives CDR1 MNHNS, CDR2 SASEGT. This CDR3 has 14 residues. CDR3 bases: TGTGCCAGCAGTGCCCAGGGGAGGAACACTGAAGCTTTCTTT. Translating it yields CASSAQGRNTEAFF.

This clone has a handful of counts. The V call is TRBV12-5, the J call TRBJ2-3; 13 nucleotides line up with TRBD2. The germline V gene encodes CDR1 LGHNT and CDR2 FRNRAP. The CDR3 runs to 16 residues. The J segment lost 1 base and the V segment lost 5 bases, leaving 3 bases of the junction unmatched. CDR3 amino acids: CASGIGLAGGTDTQYF. In DNA, the CDR3 is TGTGCTAGTGGTATAGGACTAGCGGGGGGCACAGATACGCAGTATTTT.

The V gene is TRBV2, the J gene TRBJ1-2, with D possibly matching TRBD1 (6 bases). This CDR3 contains 14 residues. Germline assignment: CDR1 SNHLY and CDR2 FYNNEI. The V end lost 6 bases, the J end lost 0 bases, and 11 bases lay between the germline ends. The CDR3: CASSTTGTNYGYTF. For the CDR3, the DNA is TGTGCCAGCAGCACTACAGGGACTAACTATGGCTACACCTTC.

The chain recombines TRBV7-6 with TRBJ2-3; 7 bases line up with TRBD2. There are 15 residues in the CDR3. Germline assignment: CDR1 SGHVS and CDR2 FNYEAQ. The V and J ends lost 5 bases and 0 bases, in that order; junction bases with no gene match: 5. The CDR3 DNA is TGTGCCAGCAGCCCACGTAGCGGGAGCACAGATACGCAGTATTTT. It yields the protein CASSPRSGSTDTQYF.

The genes are TRBV2 and TRBJ1-2; unclear D gene. Germline CDR1 and CDR2: SNHLY and FYNNEI. The CDR3 consists of 13 residues. V was clipped by 3 bases and J by 3 bases, with 8 bases between them. The CDR3, as DNA: TGTGCCAGCAGTGACTGGGAGTACTATGGCTACACCTTC. Translated: CASSDWEYYGYTF.

This chain uses TRBV19 with TRBJ2-3, with TRBD2 matching 11 bases. The CDR3 extends over 17 amino acids. With V trimmed by 5 bases and J by 2 bases, 9 bases remained unmatched. Germline values: CDR1 LNHDA, CDR2 SQIVND (reference sequence). The CDR3 sequence: CASSRRLAGTYTDTQYF. As DNA, the CDR3 is TGTGCCAGTAGTCGACGACTAGCGGGGACCTACACAGATACGCAGTATTTT.

This clone showed up just a few times. The chain employs TRBV30 and TRBJ1-1; D unresolved. This CDR3 spans 12 amino acids. Germline CDR1 reads GTSNPN; CDR2 reads SVGIG (reference sequence). V lost 2 bases and J lost 5, with 9 bases in between. The CDR3 DNA reads as TGTGCCTGGAGTCGTGGAAGGACTGAAGCTTTCTTT. Translation: CAWSRGRTEAFF.

This chain uses TRBV6-1 with TRBJ2-3; TRBD1 agrees at 10 bases. The germline V gene encodes CDR1 MNHNS and CDR2 SASEGT. V gave up 6 bases and J gave up 11 bases; unmatched junction bases: 8. The CDR3 is made up of 13 amino acids. Here the CDR3 reads CASSRGTGDEQYF. In DNA form, the CDR3 reads TGTGCCAGCAGCCGTGGGACAGGGGATGAGCAGTATTTT.

This clone has just one count. The J gene is TRBJ2-7, the V gene TRBV23-1; 12 nucleotides line up with TRBD1. TRBV23-1 qualifies as an ORF whose function is uncertain. The CDR3 is made up of 16 amino acids. Trimming took 0 bases from V and 4 from J; bases not matched to a gene: 4. The CDR3 sequence: CASSQSGQGAGYEQYF. CDR3 DNA: TGCGCCAGCAGTCAATCGGGACAGGGGGCTGGATACGAGCAGTACTTC.